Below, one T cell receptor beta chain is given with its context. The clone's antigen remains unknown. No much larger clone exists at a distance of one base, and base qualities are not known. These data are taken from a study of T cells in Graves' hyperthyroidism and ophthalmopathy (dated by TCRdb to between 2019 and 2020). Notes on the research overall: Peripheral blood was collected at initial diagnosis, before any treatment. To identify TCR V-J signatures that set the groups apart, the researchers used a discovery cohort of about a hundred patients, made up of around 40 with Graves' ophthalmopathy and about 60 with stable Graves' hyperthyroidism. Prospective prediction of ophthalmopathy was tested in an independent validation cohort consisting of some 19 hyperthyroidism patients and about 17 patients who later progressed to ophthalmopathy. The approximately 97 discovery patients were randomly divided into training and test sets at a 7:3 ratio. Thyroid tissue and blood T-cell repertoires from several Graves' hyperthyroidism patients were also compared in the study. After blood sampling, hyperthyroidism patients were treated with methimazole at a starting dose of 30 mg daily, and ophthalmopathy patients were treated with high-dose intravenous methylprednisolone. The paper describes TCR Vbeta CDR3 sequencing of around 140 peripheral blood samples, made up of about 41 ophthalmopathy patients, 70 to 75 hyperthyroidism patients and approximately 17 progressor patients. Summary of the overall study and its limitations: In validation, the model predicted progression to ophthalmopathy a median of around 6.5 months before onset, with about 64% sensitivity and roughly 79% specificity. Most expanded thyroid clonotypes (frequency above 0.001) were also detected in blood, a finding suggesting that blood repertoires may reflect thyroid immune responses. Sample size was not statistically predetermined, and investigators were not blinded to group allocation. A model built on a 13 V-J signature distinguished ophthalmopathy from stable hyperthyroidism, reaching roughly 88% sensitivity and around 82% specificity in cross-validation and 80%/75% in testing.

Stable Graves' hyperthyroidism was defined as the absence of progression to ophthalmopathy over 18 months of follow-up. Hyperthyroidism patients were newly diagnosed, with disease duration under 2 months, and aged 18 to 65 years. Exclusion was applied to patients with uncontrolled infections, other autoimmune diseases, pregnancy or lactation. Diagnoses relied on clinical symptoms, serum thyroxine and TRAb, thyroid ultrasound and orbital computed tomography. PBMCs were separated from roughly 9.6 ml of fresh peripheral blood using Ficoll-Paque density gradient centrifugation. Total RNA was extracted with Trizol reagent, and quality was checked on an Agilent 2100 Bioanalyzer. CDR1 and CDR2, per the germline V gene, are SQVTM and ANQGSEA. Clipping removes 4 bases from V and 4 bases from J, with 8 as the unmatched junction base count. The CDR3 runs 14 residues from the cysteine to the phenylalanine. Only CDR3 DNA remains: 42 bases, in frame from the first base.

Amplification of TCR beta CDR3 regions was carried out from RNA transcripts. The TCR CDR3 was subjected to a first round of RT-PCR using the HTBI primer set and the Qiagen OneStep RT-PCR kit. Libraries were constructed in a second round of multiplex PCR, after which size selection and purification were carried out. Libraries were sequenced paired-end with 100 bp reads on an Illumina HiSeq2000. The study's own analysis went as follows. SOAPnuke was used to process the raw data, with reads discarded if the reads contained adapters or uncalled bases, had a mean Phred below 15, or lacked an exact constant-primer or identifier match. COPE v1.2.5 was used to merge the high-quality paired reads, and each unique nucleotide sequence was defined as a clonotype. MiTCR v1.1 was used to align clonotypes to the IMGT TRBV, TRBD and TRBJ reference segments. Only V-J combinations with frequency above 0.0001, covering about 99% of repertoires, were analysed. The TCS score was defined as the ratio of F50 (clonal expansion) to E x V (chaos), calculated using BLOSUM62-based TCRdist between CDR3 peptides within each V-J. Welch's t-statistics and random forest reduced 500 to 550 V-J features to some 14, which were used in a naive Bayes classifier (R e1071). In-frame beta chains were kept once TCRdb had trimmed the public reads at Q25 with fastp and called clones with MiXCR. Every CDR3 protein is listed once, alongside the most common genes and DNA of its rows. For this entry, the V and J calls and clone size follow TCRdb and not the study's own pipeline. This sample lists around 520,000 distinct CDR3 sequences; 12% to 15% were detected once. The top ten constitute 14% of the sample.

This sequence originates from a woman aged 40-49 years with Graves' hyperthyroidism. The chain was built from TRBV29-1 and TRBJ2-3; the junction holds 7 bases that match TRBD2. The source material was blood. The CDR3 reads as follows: CSVVADGGADTQYF. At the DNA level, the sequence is TGCAGCGTTGTGGCTGATGGGGGGGCAGATACGCAGTATTTT.